This TCR beta chain is drawn from a study of response to subunit inactivated influenza vaccine. Comment on this clonotype: Antigen specificity is unknown.

The study's findings and limits: The authors suggested that every seasonal influenza vaccination recruits few new T cells.

From germline, CDR1 is SGHRS and CDR2 YFSETQ. The CDR3 is made up of 17 amino acids. The germline V and J ends were trimmed by 0 bases and 1 base, with 13 bases remaining between them. TCRdb re-called the RT-PCR reads with MiXCR, one entry per CDR3 protein. This table holds under 850,000 distinct CDR3 sequences, around 18% found once. V is TRBV5-1 and J is TRBJ2-2; no reliable D call. Here the sequenced sample was PBMCs from blood, taken roughly 5 days after vaccination. This clonotype originated in a middle-aged man who received an inactivated influenza vaccine. CDR3 protein: CASSLDYNRGNTGELFF. Written as DNA, the CDR3 is TGCGCCAGCAGCTTGGATTACAACCGAGGGAACACCGGGGAGCTGTTTTTT.